The next 17 T cell receptor beta chains were all read from a single sample in a study of blood T cell repertoires in COVID-19. Method: immunoSEQ multiplex PCR; TCRdb's copy keeps in-frame clones and lacks some. Among fewer than 200,000 clones, 65% to 85% were seen once, and the ten largest hold around 3.4%. Sequencing was performed on peripheral blood. Source of these receptors: an elderly woman with acute or convalescent COVID-19.

The chain recombines TRBV2 with TRBJ2-3; D may be TRBD2 (6 bases). In germline, CDR1 is SNHLY, CDR2 FYNNEI. Trimming removed 5 bases from V and 1 base from J, with 7 bases in between. This CDR3 has 13 amino acids. CDR3 nucleotide sequence: TGTGCCAGCAGTTGGGAGGGCACAGATACGCAGTATTTT. It is translated as CASSWEGTDTQYF.

The chain combines TRBV19 with TRBJ1-4, with no clear D. V was trimmed by 4 bases and J by 7 bases, leaving 4 bases between them. CDR3 length: 11 residues. Germline assignment: CDR1 LNHDA and CDR2 SQIVND (reference sequence). The CDR3 sequence: CASSTVEKLFF. Written as DNA, the CDR3 is TGTGCCAGTAGTACAGTTGAAAAACTGTTTTTT.

V gene TRBV7-9 combines with J gene TRBJ2-7; 11 bases match TRBD2. Germline-derived CDR1 and CDR2 are SEHNR and FQNEAQ (reference sequence). The CDR3 extends over 16 amino acids. J lost 4 bases, V lost 2 bases, and 7 bases had no gene match. The CDR3: CASSLYGTSGFYEQYF. The DNA of the CDR3 is TGTGCCAGCAGCTTATATGGGACTAGCGGCTTTTACGAGCAGTACTTC.

This clone has a handful of counts. V usage is TRBV19 and J usage is TRBJ1-2; 8 nucleotides align to TRBD1. This CDR3 is 13 amino acids long. Germline CDR1 and CDR2: LNHDA and SQIVND (reference sequence). V was pared by 6 bases and J by 4 bases, with 4 bases of the junction left unmatched. In nucleotides, the CDR3 is TGTGCCAGTAGGCTCGACAGGGGCTATGGCTACACCTTC. Translating it yields CASRLDRGYGYTF.

This chain uses TRBV29-1 with TRBJ1-4; 7 positions match TRBD1. The CDR3 loop spans 15 amino acids. V lost 4 bases to trimming and J lost 5 bases; unmatched junction nucleotides: 10. Germline CDR1 SQVTM, CDR2 ANQGSEA. The CDR3 loop reads CSVGPAGQINEKLFF. In DNA, the CDR3 is TGCAGCGTTGGGCCCGCGGGACAGATAAATGAAAAACTGTTTTTT.

This clone was picked up a small number of times. The V and J genes are TRBV3-1 (or the pseudogene TRBV3-2) and TRBJ2-7, with D uncertain. V was clipped by 1 base and J by 3 bases, with 13 bases between them. Germline CDR1 LGHDT, CDR2 YNNKEL (reference sequence). This CDR3 is built from 15 residues. In DNA form, the CDR3 reads TGTGCCAGCAGCCAAGGTACAGAGACCTTCTACGAGCAGTACTTC. This encodes CASSQGTETFYEQYF.

V is TRBV2 and J is TRBJ2-5; 8 nucleotides line up with TRBD2. Germline-derived CDR1 and CDR2 are SNHLY and FYNNEI. Unmatched junction bases numbered 6, after V lost 3 bases and J lost 3 bases. CDR3 size: 15 residues. CDR3 DNA sequence: TGTGCCAGCAGTGAGACACGGGGGGGCAAAGAGACCCAGTACTTC. This codes for CASSETRGGKETQYF.

The chain's CDR3 is CASSVSVGQADTQYF. The CDR3 DNA follows: TGTGCCAGCTCAGTTTCGGTCGGCCAGGCAGATACGCAGTATTTT. The V gene is TRBV18, the J gene TRBJ2-3, with D hard to call. The V gene's germline CDR1 is KGHSH and CDR2 LQKENI. The CDR3 loop spans 15 amino acids. V dropped 5 bases and J dropped 4 bases, with 16 bases sitting between them.

On this clone: Other DNA sequences within the sample encode an identical CDR3. The V gene is TRBV15, the J gene TRBJ1-6; D remains unclear. V was trimmed by 0 bases and J by 5 bases, leaving 5 bases between them. The CDR3 spans 14 residues. The germline V gene encodes CDR1 LNHNV and CDR2 YYDKDF (reference sequence). The CDR3 region is CATSRDRDNSPLHF. The CDR3 nucleotides are TGTGCCACCAGCAGAGATCGAGATAATTCACCCCTCCACTTT. Variable domain in full (rest from reference TRBV15 and TRBJ1-6): DAMVIQNPRYQVTQFGKPVTLSCSQTLNHNVMYWYQQKSSQAPKLLFHYYDKDFNNEADTPDNFQSRRPNTSFCFLDIRSPGLGDTAMYLCATSRDRDNSPLHFGNGTRLTVT.

This rearrangement joins TRBV24-1 to TRBJ2-1; 7 bases are shared with TRBD2. V shed 6 bases, J shed 7 bases, and the junction held 14 bases outside the gene matches. The CDR3 consists of 16 residues. The V gene's germline CDR1 is KGHDR and CDR2 SFDVKD. CDR3 loop: CATSPAGGSLGNEQFF. In DNA form, the CDR3 reads TGTGCCACCAGTCCAGCCGGCGGGAGTTTGGGTAATGAGCAGTTCTTC.

The sample holds a few counts of this clone. The V and J genes are TRBV5-1 and TRBJ1-1; TRBD1 agrees at 8 bases. V gave up 7 bases and J gave up 4 bases; unmatched junction bases: 12. From germline, CDR1 is SGHRS and CDR2 YFSETQ. This CDR3 region has 15 residues. The CDR3 bases are TGCGCCAGCCACAATCTTGGACAGGGTAGCACTGAAGCTTTCTTT. The encoded protein is CASHNLGQGSTEAFF.

This chain joins TRBV7-9 and TRBJ1-5; no definite D call. The germline V gene has CDR1 SEHNR and CDR2 FQNEAQ (reference sequence). The CDR3 has 12 residues. V lost 3 bases and J 10 bases, leaving 10 bases between the germline ends. This CDR3 is CASSFREDPQHF. The CDR3, as DNA: TGTGCCAGCAGCTTCCGGGAGGATCCCCAGCATTTT. Filled out from reference TRBV7-9 and TRBJ1-5, the complete variable domain reads DTGVSQNPRHKITKRGQNVTFRCDPISEHNRLYWYRQTLGQGPEFLTYFQNEAQLEKSRLLSDRFSAERPKGSFSTLEIQRTEQGDSAMYLCASSFREDPQHFGDGTRLSIL.

The CDR3 protein is CASSLEPAGGSDTQYF. The CDR3 DNA follows: TGCGCCAGCAGCTTGGAGCCAGCGGGGGGGTCAGATACGCAGTATTTT. The V and J genes are TRBV5-1 and TRBJ2-3; 10 bases fit TRBD2. V gave up 0 bases and J gave up 4 bases; unmatched junction bases: 5. CDR1 and CDR2 from the germline V gene are SGHRS and YFSETQ. The CDR3 has 16 amino acids.

This chain links TRBV3-1 (or the pseudogene TRBV3-2) with TRBJ2-1; 15 bases map to TRBD2. The CDR3 has 15 amino acids. The V segment lost 6 bases and the J segment 8 bases; nucleotides outside the gene matches: 5. Per the germline V gene, CDR1 is LGHDT and CDR2 is YNNKEL (reference sequence). CDR3 coding DNA: TGTGCCAGCAGGTTGGGACTAGCGGGAGGCGATGAGCAGTTCTTC. It translates to CASRLGLAGGDEQFF.

This clone was detected a few times. The chain links TRBV5-1 to TRBJ1-2; TRBD1 matches 7 bases. Looked up from germline, CDR1 is SGHRS and CDR2 is YFSETQ. Germline trimming cut 3 bases from V and 8 bases from J; bases unmatched to any gene: 10. The CDR3 loop spans 14 amino acids. CDR3 region: CASSSWTGGNGYTF. The DNA of the CDR3 is TGCGCCAGCAGCTCATGGACAGGTGGAAACGGCTACACCTTC.

The chain carries TRBV5-1 and TRBJ2-7; tentatively, D is TRBD1 (6 bases). V was trimmed by 0 bases and J by 4 bases, leaving 11 bases between them. There are 14 residues in the CDR3. The germline CDR1 and CDR2 sequences are SGHRS and YFSETQ. CDR3 bases: TGCGCCAGCAGCTTGGTTCCAGGGGAGTACGAGCAGTACTTC. It codes for CASSLVPGEYEQYF.

The gene calls are TRBV19 and TRBJ2-6; weak D call: TRBD2 (5 bases). The CDR3 has 15 amino acids. Trimming removed 5 bases at V and 3 bases at J, with 11 bases between. CDR1 and CDR2 (germline): LNHDA, SQIVND (reference sequence). As DNA, the CDR3 is TGTGCCAGTAGTCCAACCGGGGTTGGGGCCAACGTCCTGACTTTC. As protein: CASSPTGVGANVLTF.